One and the same sample provided the 20 T cell receptor beta chains below, sequenced in a study of blood T cells in healthy people across ages. A second PCR of 7 to 11 cycles used a sample-barcoded 5' primer and a J-beta primer mix. MiXCR was run by TCRdb on the 5' RACE reads, yielding one entry per CDR3 protein. The sample records approximately 690,000 distinct CDR3 sequences, around 43% being singletons. What was sequenced was blood. The receptors here all came from a man older than 75 in good health.

The V call is TRBV4-2, the J call TRBJ2-5, with 11 bases aligning to TRBD2. The CDR3 extends over 15 amino acids. Germline-derived CDR1 and CDR2 are LGHNA and YNFKEQ. V lost 4 bases to trimming and J lost 5 bases; unmatched junction nucleotides: 6. The CDR3 sequence: CASSLLAGVFETQYF. The CDR3 DNA reads TGTGCCAGCAGCCTACTAGCGGGAGTCTTTGAGACCCAGTACTTC.

The chain is built from TRBV20-1 and TRBJ1-5; D call uncertain. In germline, CDR1 is DFQATT, CDR2 SNEGSKA (reference sequence). This CDR3 is built from 13 residues. V lost 2 bases, J lost 4 bases, and 9 bases lay in between. CDR3 coding DNA: TGCAGTGCTAGACTACAAGGGAATCAGCCCCAGCATTTT. Its protein is CSARLQGNQPQHF.

CDR3 protein: CAINWYRDRDQETQYF. CDR3 DNA: TGTGCCATTAACTGGTACCGGGACAGGGACCAAGAGACCCAGTACTTC. This chain joins TRBV27 and TRBJ2-5, with 9 bases matching TRBD1. The CDR3 sequence is 16 residues long. V lost 10 bases, J lost 0 bases, and 12 bases stayed unmatched. Germline V gives CDR1 MNHEY, CDR2 SMNVEV (reference sequence).

This chain joins TRBV27 and TRBJ1-4; a weak D match, TRBD1 (5 bases). This CDR3 is built from 14 residues. V gave up 4 bases and J gave up 6 bases, with 12 bases separating them. Germline assignment: CDR1 MNHEY and CDR2 SMNVEV (reference sequence). The CDR3 region has the DNA TGTGCCAGCAGTTGCGACAGAAGAGATGAAAAACTGTTTTTT. This sequence encodes CASSCDRRDEKLFF.

This sequence joins TRBV10-3 and TRBJ1-5, with 8 bases identical to TRBD1. Germline CDR1 reads ENHRY; CDR2 reads SYGVKD. This CDR3 is 13 amino acids long. With V trimmed by 10 bases and J by 5 bases, 7 bases remained unmatched. In DNA form, the CDR3 reads TGTGCCACCGGGGACAGGTCGTATCAGCCCCAGCATTTT. Translated: CATGDRSYQPQHF.

This sequence joins TRBV20-1 and TRBJ2-3, with 8 bases lining up with TRBD2. V shed 1 base, J shed 0 bases, and the junction held 12 bases outside the gene matches. There are 18 residues in the CDR3. Germline lookup yields CDR1 DFQATT and CDR2 SNEGSKA (reference sequence). In DNA form, the CDR3 reads TGCAGTGCTAGAGCCCGCCGGGCGGGAGGCCCTAGCACAGATACGCAGTATTTT. Translation gives CSARARRAGGPSTDTQYF.

This chain links TRBV20-1 with TRBJ1-2, with D possibly matching TRBD1 (5 bases). The germline V gene has CDR1 DFQATT and CDR2 SNEGSKA (reference sequence). V was shortened by 1 base and J by 0 bases, with 12 bases between the two germline ends. The CDR3 contains 15 residues. Written as DNA, the CDR3 is TGCAGTGCTAGAGGGGGGGAACAGCCTAACTATGGCTACACCTTC. Translated: CSARGGEQPNYGYTF.

The V gene is TRBV20-1, the J gene TRBJ2-7; TRBD1 matches at 7 bases. The CDR3 has 14 residues. V was clipped by 3 bases and J by 7 bases; unmatched bases: 12. The germline gives CDR1 DFQATT, CDR2 SNEGSKA (reference sequence). Here the CDR3 reads CSASRPGGRHEQYF. CDR3 DNA sequence: TGCAGTGCTAGCCGGCCAGGGGGTAGGCATGAGCAGTACTTC.

This sequence joins TRBV6-2 or TRBV6-3 and TRBJ1-2; perhaps TRBD1 as D (6 bases). Trimming took off 5 bases at V and 6 bases at J, with 19 bases between the two ends. Germline assignment: CDR1 MNHEY and CDR2 SVGEGT. CDR3 length: 15 residues. CDR3 nucleotides: TGTGCCAGCAGTCAGGACAGCTCACGGGTCCATGGCTACACCTTC. As protein: CASSQDSSRVHGYTF.

Here the CDR3 DNA reads TGTGCCTGGAGTGTTGGGGCCGAAGCTTTCTTT. Its translation: CAWSVGAEAFF. The chain has TRBV30 and TRBJ1-1; TRBD1 might be the D (5 bases). The CDR3 length is 11 residues. The V gene's germline CDR1 is GTSNPN and CDR2 SVGIG (reference sequence). V shed 0 bases and J shed 8 bases, with 7 bases lying between them.

The chain uses TRBV21-1 and TRBJ2-6. TRBV21-1 is marked as a pseudogene. This CDR3 comprises 21 residues. The CDR3 spells CASSKIPVLKPRFSGANVLTF. CDR3 nucleotide sequence: TGTGCCAGCAGCAAGATACCGGTTCTTAAGCCACGATTCTCTGGGGCCAACGTCCTGACTTTC.

J is TRBJ2-7 and V is TRBV28; 11 nucleotides agree with TRBD2. Unmatched junction bases numbered 4, after V lost 6 bases and J lost 0 bases. Per the germline V gene, CDR1 is MDHEN and CDR2 is SYDVKM. This CDR3 is built from 15 residues. As DNA, the CDR3 is TGTGCCAGCAGAGAGACTAGCGGGGACTCCTACGAGCAGTACTTC. The encoded protein is CASRETSGDSYEQYF.

The rearrangement uses TRBV28 and TRBJ1-6; D remains unclear. Trimming left V 5 bases short and J 9 bases short, with 8 bases between. The CDR3 spans 12 residues. Germline values: CDR1 MDHEN, CDR2 SYDVKM. The CDR3 is CASSTRPSPLHF. CDR3 coding DNA: TGTGCCAGCAGTACTCGACCTTCACCCCTCCACTTT.

V usage is TRBV3-1 and J usage is TRBJ1-2, with 7 positions matching TRBD1. Germline V gene data show CDR1 as LGHDT and CDR2 as YNNKEL (reference sequence). With V trimmed by 4 bases and J by 8 bases, 7 bases remained unmatched. This CDR3 is built from 13 residues. CDR3 amino acids: CASSRHRGGGYTF. The CDR3 DNA is TGTGCCAGCAGCCGCCACAGGGGAGGAGGCTACACCTTC.

The table lists this clonotype with a few counts. The chain links TRBV4-2 to TRBJ1-6, with no clear D. Germline V gene lookup returns CDR1 LGHNA and CDR2 YNFKEQ. The CDR3 extends over 15 amino acids. The V end lost 0 bases, the J end lost 9 bases, and 12 bases lay between the germline ends. This CDR3 is CASSQELILGSPLHF. The CDR3 DNA reads as TGTGCCAGCAGCCAAGAATTAATCCTGGGTTCACCCCTCCACTTT.

The V gene is TRBV6-1, the J gene TRBJ2-7, with a possible D match to TRBD1 (6 bases). The CDR3 is 16 amino acids. V was clipped by 6 bases and J by 7 bases, with 25 bases between them. Germline V gene lookup returns CDR1 MNHNS and CDR2 SASEGT. The CDR3 sequence is CASRRQGRSRRNEQYF. CDR3 in DNA: TGTGCCAGCAGACGCCAGGGGCGAAGCCGGCGCAATGAGCAGTACTTC.

The chain couples TRBV28 to TRBJ1-5; D gene ambiguous. The CDR3 extends over 14 amino acids. Germline V gene data show CDR1 as MDHEN and CDR2 as SYDVKM. V was clipped by 5 bases and J by 6 bases, with 14 bases between them. CDR3 DNA sequence: TGTGCCAGCAGTCCCAGAGTCTCGGGTCAGCCCCAGCATTTT. This sequence encodes CASSPRVSGQPQHF.

This clonotype has more than one count but fewer than ten. The rearrangement links TRBV3-1 to TRBJ1-2; TRBD1 matches at 7 bases. V lost 5 bases to trimming and J lost 7 bases; unmatched junction nucleotides: 10. This CDR3 contains 14 residues. Germline V lookup: CDR1 LGHDT, CDR2 YNNKEL (reference sequence). The CDR3: CASSDDRVSIGYTF. For the CDR3, the DNA is TGTGCCAGCAGCGACGACAGGGTATCGATTGGCTACACCTTC.

The chain has TRBV6-2 or TRBV6-3 and TRBJ2-6; no reliable D call. The CDR3 has 13 residues. The V end was cut by 7 bases, the J end by 4 bases, with 8 bases between. CDR1 is MNHEY and CDR2 is SVGEGT in the germline V gene. The CDR3 protein is CASTDLGANVLTF. The CDR3 DNA sequence: TGTGCCAGCACCGATCTGGGGGCCAACGTCCTGACTTTC.

V and J are TRBV14 and TRBJ2-5, with 8 bases matching TRBD1. The J call may be incorrect, as the DNA end agrees better with TRBJ2-7. CDR3 length: 15 amino acids. Germline V lookup: CDR1 SGHDN, CDR2 FVKESK. CDR3 bases: TGTGCCAGCAGCCAAGAAGTCGCAGGGGGCTTCGAGCAGTACTTC. Its translation is CASSQEVAGGFEQYF.